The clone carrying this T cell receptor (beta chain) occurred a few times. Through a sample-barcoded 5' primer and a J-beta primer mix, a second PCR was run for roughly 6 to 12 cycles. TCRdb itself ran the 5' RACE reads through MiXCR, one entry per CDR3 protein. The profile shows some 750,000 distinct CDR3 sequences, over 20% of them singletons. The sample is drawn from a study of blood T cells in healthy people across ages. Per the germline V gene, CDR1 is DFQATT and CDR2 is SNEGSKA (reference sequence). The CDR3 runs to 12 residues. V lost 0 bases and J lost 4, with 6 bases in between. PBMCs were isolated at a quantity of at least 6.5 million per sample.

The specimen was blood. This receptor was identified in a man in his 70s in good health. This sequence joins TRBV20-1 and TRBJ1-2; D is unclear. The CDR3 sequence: CSARDTFYGYTF. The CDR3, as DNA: TGCAGTGCTAGAGATACATTCTATGGCTACACCTTC.